Following are 25 T cell receptor beta chains from one sample sequenced in a study of cytomegalovirus exposure and HLA in healthy donors. Use of 60 Vbeta and 13 Jbeta primers characterized the PCR. Sequenced by immunoSEQ multiplex PCR; TCRdb stores in-frame clones only, minus some. The sample includes some 190,000 clones, around 79% of them seen just once. The sequencing input was PBMCs. These receptors all come from a woman aged 50 to 60 in good health and CMV-seronegative.

The chain couples TRBV19 to TRBJ2-1; 9 bases agree with TRBD1. The length of the CDR3 is 15 residues. Losses at the gene ends were 7 bases for V and 4 bases for J; bases not matched to a gene: 8. Germline CDR1 LNHDA, CDR2 SQIVND (reference sequence). CDR3 protein: CASKTDRGNYNEQFF. CDR3 in DNA: TGTGCCAGTAAGACGGACAGGGGAAATTACAATGAGCAGTTCTTC. Supplemented by reference TRBV19 and TRBJ2-1, the full variable domain reads DGGITQSPKYLFRKEGQNVTLSCEQNLNHDAMYWYRQDPGQGLRLIYYSQIVNDFQKGDIAEGYSVSREKKESFPLTVTSAQKNPTAFYLCASKTDRGNYNEQFFGPGTRLTVL.

This clone turned up a few times. The chain carries TRBV10-3 and TRBJ2-7; unclear D gene. Germline CDR1 is ENHRY and CDR2 is SYGVKD. The CDR3 sequence is 13 residues long. V dropped 3 bases and J dropped 3 bases, with 9 bases sitting between them. CDR3 bases: TGTGCCATCAGTGACGTCAAACACTACGAGCAGTACTTC. Its translation is CAISDVKHYEQYF.

CDR3 in DNA: TGTGCCAGCAGTGCTGACAGAAACTATGGCTACACCTTC. Its protein product is CASSADRNYGYTF. The chain links TRBV5-6 to TRBJ1-2, with D possibly TRBD1 on 5 matching bases. Per the germline V gene, CDR1 is SGHDT and CDR2 is YYEEEE. Deletions cut 5 bases from V and 2 bases from J, with 10 bases between. The CDR3 is made up of 13 amino acids.

The chain employs TRBV4-2 and TRBJ2-5; TRBD2 matches 11 bases. The germline CDR1 and CDR2 sequences are LGHNA and YNFKEQ. This CDR3 comprises 16 residues. With V trimmed by 4 bases and J by 4 bases, 8 bases remained unmatched. The CDR3: CASSRSGTSGLETQYF. CDR3 bases: TGTGCCAGCAGCCGGTCCGGGACTAGCGGCTTAGAGACCCAGTACTTC.

V is TRBV7-8 and J is TRBJ2-2; weak D call: TRBD1 (6 bases). V lost 5 bases, J lost 3 bases, and 13 bases lay in between. The CDR3 is made up of 15 amino acids. Germline V gives CDR1 SGHVS, CDR2 FQNEAQ. The CDR3 sequence: CASSQPGEYTGELFF. In nucleotides, the CDR3 is TGTGCCAGCAGCCAACCAGGGGAGTACACCGGGGAGCTGTTTTTT. Supplemented by reference TRBV7-8 and TRBJ2-2, the full variable domain reads GAGVSQSPRYKVAKRGQDVALRCDPISGHVSLFWYQQALGQGPEFLTYFQNEAQLDKSGLPSDRFFAERPEGSVSTLKIQRTQQEDSAVYLCASSQPGEYTGELFFGEGSRLTVL.

The chain joins TRBV7-6 to TRBJ2-3; the match to TRBD1 covers 7 bases. Germline-derived CDR1 and CDR2 are SGHVS and FNYEAQ. J lost 2 bases, V lost 2 bases, and 7 bases had no gene match. The CDR3 has 16 amino acids. CDR3 nucleotide sequence: TGTGCCAGCAGCTTACTAGGGGGCACAAACACAGATACGCAGTATTTT. Amino acids: CASSLLGGTNTDTQYF.

This chain connects TRBV5-1 to TRBJ2-6; 11 bases fit TRBD2. The germline V gene encodes CDR1 SGHRS and CDR2 YFSETQ. There are 16 residues in the CDR3. V gave up 0 bases and J gave up 12 bases; unmatched junction bases: 8. The CDR3 DNA reads as TGCGCCAGCAGCTTGGCCGGGACTAGCGGACAAGGCGTCCTGACTTTC. Translation: CASSLAGTSGQGVLTF.

This sequence joins TRBV12-2 and TRBJ2-1; the table gives TRBD1 as D, unverified against the DNA. TRBV12-2 corresponds to a pseudogene. The CDR3 covers 15 residues. The CDR3 coding sequence is TGTGCAAGTCGCCCGATCCCCACAATTCGCAATGAGCAGTTCTTC. It is translated as CASRPIPTIRNEQFF.

The rearrangement links TRBV18 to TRBJ1-4, with a possible D match to TRBD1 (6 bases). From germline, CDR1 is KGHSH and CDR2 LQKENI. The CDR3 runs 17 residues. The V end was cut by 0 bases, the J end by 8 bases, with 19 bases between. The DNA for the CDR3 is TGTGCCAGCTCACCACCAGTCCCGGGGGGCATCGGGGAAAAACTGTTTTTT. This encodes CASSPPVPGGIGEKLFF.

This rearrangement joins TRBV6-5 to TRBJ2-7; possibly TRBD2 for D (6 bases). The germline V and J ends were trimmed by 0 bases and 4 bases, with 13 bases remaining between them. The CDR3 has 15 residues. Looked up from germline, CDR1 is MNHEY and CDR2 is SVGAGI. In DNA, the CDR3 is TGTGCCAGCAGTTACTCTCGGCAGGCGGGGTACGAGCAGTACTTC. This encodes CASSYSRQAGYEQYF.

This clone showed up just a few times. The V gene is TRBV28, the J gene TRBJ1-1, with 8 bases identical to TRBD1. Germline trimming cut 2 bases from V and 6 bases from J; bases unmatched to any gene: 11. This CDR3 spans 16 amino acids. Germline loops: CDR1 MDHEN, CDR2 SYDVKM. The CDR3 DNA reads TGTGCCAGCAGTTTACTTCCCGGGACAGGTCCCCCTGAAGCTTTCTTT. Its protein product is CASSLLPGTGPPEAFF.

The table lists this clone with a few counts. V is TRBV2 and J is TRBJ2-7, with a weak D call TRBD1 (6 bases). Germline assignment: CDR1 SNHLY and CDR2 FYNNEI. Trimming cost V 4 bases and J 6 bases, with 16 bases left between them. The CDR3 is 14 amino acids. This CDR3 is CASSATGLWGEQYF. CDR3 nucleotide sequence: TGTGCCAGCAGTGCAACAGGGTTGTGGGGCGAGCAGTACTTC.

This rearrangement joins TRBV2 to TRBJ2-2, with 12 bases aligning to TRBD2. Trimming took 5 bases from V and 6 from J; bases not matched to a gene: 10. The CDR3 spans 17 residues. CDR1 and CDR2 (germline): SNHLY, FYNNEI. The DNA for the CDR3 is TGTGCCAGCAGTAGACTAGCGGGAGATAGGACATCCGGGGAGCTGTTTTTT. Translating gives CASSRLAGDRTSGELFF.

The V gene is TRBV7-6, the J gene TRBJ1-2; TRBD1 agrees at 7 bases. The CDR3 sequence is 15 residues long. In germline, CDR1 is SGHVS, CDR2 FNYEAQ. V shed 1 base, J shed 4 bases, and the junction held 6 bases outside the gene matches. CDR3 sequence reads: CASSLEGQSFYGYTF. CDR3 DNA: TGTGCCAGCAGCTTAGAGGGACAGAGTTTCTATGGCTACACCTTC.

The gene calls are TRBV4-2 and TRBJ2-1; TRBD2 matches at 13 bases. Germline lookup yields CDR1 LGHNA and CDR2 YNFKEQ. This CDR3 has 15 residues. Trimming took 6 bases from V and 10 from J; bases not matched to a gene: 9. The CDR3 protein is CASSRGLAGDQEQFF. CDR3 coding DNA: TGTGCCAGCAGTCGCGGACTAGCGGGAGATCAGGAGCAGTTCTTC.

This clone was detected a few times. The rearrangement joins TRBV7-2 to TRBJ2-1; TRBD2 matches at 12 bases. The germline gives CDR1 SGHTA, CDR2 FQGNSA. CDR3 length equals 17 residues. After removal of 1 base from V and 4 bases from J, the junction contained 5 bases not matched to a gene. As DNA, the CDR3 is TGTGCCAGCAGCTTAGTCCGGACTAGCGGGGCTTACAATGAGCAGTTCTTC. Residues: CASSLVRTSGAYNEQFF.

Here the CDR3 reads CASSRILSSYEQYF. The DNA of the CDR3 is TGTGCCAGCAGCCGTATTTTGAGCTCCTACGAGCAGTACTTC. This rearrangement joins TRBV7-2 to TRBJ2-7, with D uncertain. The germline V and J ends were trimmed by 5 bases and 0 bases, with 11 bases remaining between them. The CDR3 runs 14 residues. CDR1 is SGHTA and CDR2 is FQGNSA in the germline V gene.

The CDR3 sequence: CASSQELGYRGGNTIYF. As DNA, the CDR3 is TGCGCCAGCAGCCAAGAATTGGGCTACAGGGGAGGAAACACCATATATTTT. The chain carries TRBV4-3 and TRBJ1-3; 7 positions agree with TRBD1. V lost 0 bases to trimming and J lost 4 bases; unmatched junction nucleotides: 9. The CDR3 sequence is 17 residues long. Germline assignment: CDR1 LGHNA and CDR2 YSLEER.

This clone has just one count. The gene calls are TRBV18 and TRBJ2-7; 9 nucleotides line up with TRBD1. Germline V gene lookup returns CDR1 KGHSH and CDR2 LQKENI. J lost 6 bases, V lost 6 bases, and 12 bases had no gene match. CDR3 length: 15 residues. The CDR3: CASSRVPGQGGEQYF. DNA for the CDR3: TGTGCCAGCTCTCGAGTACCGGGACAGGGTGGCGAGCAGTACTTC.

The genes are TRBV10-3 and TRBJ2-1; no clear D. V shed 2 bases and J shed 6 bases, with 8 bases lying between them. The CDR3 consists of 13 residues. Germline V CDR1 and CDR2: ENHRY, SYGVKD. The CDR3 sequence is CAISELGRNEQFF. CDR3 nucleotide sequence: TGTGCCATCAGTGAGCTGGGCCGCAATGAGCAGTTCTTC.

The CDR3 loop reads CASSLTSPGGDTQYF. The DNA of the CDR3 is TGTGCCAGCAGCCTGACGAGTCCTGGAGGAGATACGCAGTATTTT. V gene TRBV7-2 combines with J gene TRBJ2-3; D might be TRBD2 (5 bases). Trimming shortened V by 5 bases and J by 5 bases, and 17 bases separated the two germline ends. This CDR3 contains 15 residues. Germline-derived CDR1 and CDR2 are SGHTA and FQGNSA.

V is TRBV5-4 and J is TRBJ2-1; 9 nucleotides match TRBD1. Germline V CDR1 and CDR2: SGHNT, YYREEE (reference sequence). V lost 0 bases to trimming and J lost 0 bases; unmatched junction nucleotides: 1. The CDR3 contains 16 residues. CDR3 loop: CASSLGTGASYNEQFF. The CDR3 region has the DNA TGTGCCAGCAGCTTGGGGACAGGGGCCTCCTACAATGAGCAGTTCTTC.

The table lists this clone with a count of one. V is TRBV10-3 and J is TRBJ1-1, with TRBD1 matching 7 bases. This CDR3 comprises 16 residues. The germline CDR1 and CDR2 sequences are ENHRY and SYGVKD. Trimming removed 5 bases from V and 0 bases from J; junction bases left unmatched: 9. CDR3 loop: CAISIDRAWVNTEAFF. CDR3 DNA: TGTGCCATCAGTATCGACAGGGCTTGGGTGAACACTGAAGCTTTCTTT.

The chain links TRBV19 to TRBJ1-1; tentative D call: TRBD1 (6 bases). Trimming shortened V by 7 bases and J by 0 bases, and 15 bases separated the two germline ends. The CDR3 has 15 amino acids. CDR1 and CDR2 from the germline V gene are LNHDA and SQIVND (reference sequence). The CDR3 loop is CASNRGGYVNTEAFF. The CDR3 bases are TGTGCCAGTAATAGGGGGGGTTACGTGAACACTGAAGCTTTCTTT.

This clone was seen a handful of times. This sequence joins TRBV10-3 and TRBJ1-1, with D maybe TRBD1 (6 bases). The CDR3 consists of 14 residues. V was cut by 9 bases and J by 3 bases, with 17 bases left in between. Germline values: CDR1 ENHRY, CDR2 SYGVKD. This CDR3 reads CAIQNREGDTEAFF. CDR3 DNA: TGTGCCATACAAAACCGGGAGGGGGACACTGAAGCTTTCTTT.